The sequence of this TCR beta chain was determined in a study of blood T cell repertoires in COVID-19. Overall study: The study drew acute and convalescent COVID-19 samples from the United States, Italy and Spain. From T cells, B-cell-depleted T cells, or PBMCs came the material, which was cDNA or gDNA.

V was trimmed by 4 bases and J by 4 bases, leaving 21 bases between them. The CDR3 is 17 amino acids. Per the germline V gene, CDR1 is SEHNR and CDR2 is FQNEAQ (reference sequence). In the authors' methods: Reference gene primer amplification yielded estimated nucleated cell counts. Some clones are missing from TCRdb's copy, which holds only in-frame ones; the method was immunoSEQ multiplex PCR. Clone size and the V and J calls come from that table; the DNA yielded D and trimming. The sample holds hundreds of thousands of clones; approximately 84% are singletons and the top ten take around 7.8%. V and J are TRBV7-9 and TRBJ2-3; D remains ambiguous. Sequencing was done on a sample of peripheral blood. The sequence was obtained from a human donor in a cohort sampled during active COVID-19. The DNA for the CDR3 is TGTGCCAGCAGCTCAAACCTCGGCTCTAGAAAGGCAGATACGCAGTATTTT. Translation gives CASSSNLGSRKADTQYF.